What follows are 14 T cell receptor beta chains derived from one specimen sequenced in a study of T cell repertoires in cytomegalovirus infection. No antigen has been identified for these receptors. MiXCR, run by TCRdb on the reads, gives a single entry per CDR3 protein. This sample has some 54,000 distinct CDR3 sequences, with 20% found just once. Sample: CD8+ T cells from cultured PBMCs, taken from culture after CMV antigen stimulation. These receptors came from a human donor in good health (CMV status not recorded). Some clones in this sample may be carry-over from other donors' samples.

This clonotype showed up just a few times. V and J are TRBV5-5 and TRBJ2-5, with unresolved D. CDR1 and CDR2 from the germline V gene are SGHKS and YYEKEE (reference sequence). The V gene lost 3 bases and the J gene lost 0 bases, with 6 bases spanning the gap. This CDR3 is built from 13 residues. This chain's CDR3 is CASSSGYQETQYF. Written as DNA, the CDR3 is TGTGCCAGCAGCTCCGGGTACCAAGAGACCCAGTACTTC.

With regard to this clonotype: A much larger clone differs from this one at a single base, so this may be a read error. This chain joins TRBV11-2 and TRBJ1-1; no clear D. Germline CDR1 is SGHAT and CDR2 is FQNNGV. The CDR3 consists of 13 residues. V was clipped by 1 base and J by 1 base, with 4 bases between them. The CDR3, as DNA: TGTGCCAGCAGCTTAGGGTGGAACACTGAAGCTTTCTTT. Translation gives CASSLGWNTEAFF. Using reference TRBV11-2 and TRBJ1-1 for the parts outside the CDR3, the full variable domain is EAGVAQSPRYKIIEKRQSVAFWCNPISGHATLYWYQQILGQGPKLLIQFQNNGVVDDSQLPKDRFSAERLKGVDSTLKIQPAKLEDSAVYLCASSLGWNTEAFFGQGTRLTVV.

This rearrangement joins TRBV6-5 to TRBJ2-7, with 12 bases aligning to TRBD2. V trimming: 5 bases; J trimming: 0 bases; junction bases outside the gene matches: 5. Germline CDR1 and CDR2: MNHEY and SVGAGI. The CDR3 consists of 16 residues. CDR3 bases: TGTGCCAGCAGTCTGGGACTAGCGGGCGCCTCCTACGAGCAGTACTTC. It is translated as CASSLGLAGASYEQYF.

The chain uses TRBV7-2 and TRBJ1-1; 10 bases map to TRBD1. V dropped 4 bases and J dropped 3; count of bases not matched to a gene: 8. Germline V CDR1 and CDR2: SGHTA, FQGNSA. The CDR3 runs 16 residues. CDR3 sequence (DNA): TGTGCCAGCAGCTCCGGGACAGGGGCAGATCACACTGAAGCTTTCTTT. Translating it yields CASSSGTGADHTEAFF. Drawing the rest from reference TRBV7-2 and TRBJ1-1, the complete variable domain is GAGVSQSPSNKVTEKGKDVELRCDPISGHTALYWYRQSLGQGLEFLIYFQGNSAPDKSGLPSDRFSAERTGGSVSTLTIQRTQQEDSAVYLCASSSGTGADHTEAFFGQGTRLTVV.

This sequence joins TRBV6-6 and TRBJ2-7; 9 bases are shared with TRBD2. CDR1 and CDR2 (germline): MNHNY, SVGAGI (reference sequence). This CDR3 has 14 residues. J gave up 2 bases and V 7 bases, and 6 bases lay outside the gene matches. Here the CDR3 reads CASISRGGAYEQYF. The CDR3 nucleotides read TGTGCCAGCATTTCCCGCGGGGGGGCCTACGAGCAGTACTTC.

The chain uses TRBV11-1 and TRBJ2-2; 10 nucleotides match TRBD2. The CDR3 sequence is 20 residues long. With V trimmed by 0 bases and J by 0 bases, 10 bases remained unmatched. Germline CDR1 reads SGHAT; CDR2 reads FQDESV (reference sequence). The CDR3 DNA sequence: TGTGCCAGCAGCTTAGCCAATGGGCTAGCGGGGGAGCCGAACACCGGGGAGCTGTTTTTT. It translates to CASSLANGLAGEPNTGELFF.

This clonotype was seen a few times. This sequence joins TRBV7-8 and TRBJ1-2; TRBD1 aligns across 8 bases. Germline CDR1 reads SGHVS; CDR2 reads FQNEAQ. The trim removed 5 bases at V and 4 bases at J, leaving 9 bases unmatched. This CDR3 has 15 amino acids. The CDR3 spells CASSPLQGGGYGYTF. DNA for the CDR3: TGTGCCAGCAGCCCACTACAGGGGGGCGGCTATGGCTACACCTTC.

The V and J genes are TRBV11-2 and TRBJ2-7; tentative D call: TRBD1 (6 bases). The CDR3 runs 14 residues. V was shortened by 3 bases and J by 0 bases, with 9 bases between the two germline ends. Per the germline V gene, CDR1 is SGHAT and CDR2 is FQNNGV. The CDR3 DNA follows: TGTGCCAGCAGCTTCTGGGGGCCCTCCTACGAGCAGTACTTC. Protein: CASSFWGPSYEQYF.

This clonotype was found a few times. This chain links TRBV7-3 with TRBJ2-7, with D possibly being TRBD2 (6 bases). From germline, CDR1 is SGHTA and CDR2 FQGTGA. The CDR3 is 13 residues long. Trimming left V 4 bases short and J 3 bases short, with 10 bases between. CDR3 coding DNA: TGTGCCAGCAGCTGGAGGGACGGCTACGAGCAGTACTTC. It encodes CASSWRDGYEQYF. The full variable domain, in which reference TRBV7-3 and TRBJ2-7 provide the parts outside the CDR3, is GAGVSQTPSNKVTEKGKYVELRCDPISGHTALYWYRQSLGQGPEFLIYFQGTGAADDSGLPNDRFFAVRPEGSVSTLKIQRTERGDSAVYLCASSWRDGYEQYFGPGTRLTVT.

This sequence joins TRBV12-3 or TRBV12-4 and TRBJ2-3; D call uncertain. This CDR3 comprises 11 residues. Trimming shortened V by 8 bases and J by 4 bases, and 7 bases separated the two germline ends. Written as DNA, the CDR3 is TGTGCCAGCGGAAGGCCAGATACGCAGTATTTT. This gives the protein CASGRPDTQYF.

At least ten counts were recorded for this clonotype. The chain links TRBV7-8 to TRBJ2-3; D call uncertain. V dropped 1 base and J dropped 6 bases, with 11 bases sitting between them. The germline V gene encodes CDR1 SGHVS and CDR2 FQNEAQ. The CDR3 is made up of 14 amino acids. The CDR3 loop reads CASSLVFQEDTQYF. DNA of the CDR3: TGTGCCAGCAGCTTAGTCTTCCAGGAGGATACGCAGTATTTT.

The J gene is TRBJ1-5, the V gene TRBV10-3; weak D call: TRBD1 (6 bases). Germline V gene data show CDR1 as ENHRY and CDR2 as SYGVKD. Trimming shortened V by 6 bases and J by 3 bases, and 12 bases separated the two germline ends. The CDR3 sequence is 14 residues long. DNA for the CDR3: TGTGCCATCAGCACAGGGACCTACAATCAGCCCCAGCATTTT. It translates to CAISTGTYNQPQHF.

This clonotype was observed many times. The chain joins TRBV7-4 to TRBJ1-5; D is undetermined. V shed 3 bases and J shed 0 bases, with 21 bases lying between them. The germline V gene encodes CDR1 SGHVT and CDR2 SQSDAQ. This CDR3 has 19 residues. CDR3 coding DNA: TGTGCCAGCAGCTTCTTGCCCGTAGTCCGAGAATATAGCAATCAGCCCCAGCATTTT. Its translation: CASSFLPVVREYSNQPQHF.

This clonotype turned up a few times. The chain is built from TRBV6-2 or TRBV6-3 and TRBJ1-5, with unresolved D. Trimming shortened V by 6 bases and J by 0 bases, and 12 bases separated the two germline ends. CDR1 and CDR2 from the germline V gene are MNHEY and SVGEGT. The CDR3 loop spans 15 amino acids. The DNA for the CDR3 is TGTGCCAGCAGCCTACCGAGGGATAGCAATCAGCCCCAGCATTTT. Translation gives CASSLPRDSNQPQHF.